The present TCR beta chain was sequenced within a study of blood T cells in healthy people across ages. The study, taken as a whole, reports: Significant beta diversity loss was already apparent by age about 42, declining roughly linearly.

About this clonotype: Antigen: not known.

Through a sample-barcoded 5' primer and a J-beta primer mix, a second PCR was run for roughly 7 to 12 cycles. From the 5' RACE reads, TCRdb called clonotypes with MiXCR, one entry per CDR3 protein. The repertoire holds roughly 1.9 million distinct CDR3 sequences, with about two fifths as singletons. This CDR3 comprises 17 residues. Germline lookup yields CDR1 ENHRY and CDR2 SYGVKD. Trimming at V came to 0 bases and at J to 2 bases, leaving 7 bases not matched to a gene. The receptor comes from a human donor in good health. The chain uses TRBV10-3 and TRBJ2-3, with TRBD1 identical over 8 bases. Sequencing used blood. Here the CDR3 DNA reads TGTGCCATCAGTGAGTCGACAGGGACAGGACACACAGATACGCAGTATTTT. It codes for CAISESTGTGHTDTQYF.